This note documents a single T cell receptor (beta chain) sequence. Its antigen is unidentified. This specimen belongs to a study of T-cell memory formation after mild COVID-19. Findings and caveats of the study: Pre-infection memory harbored some responding clones, suggesting cross-reactive memory joined. Most CD4+ clones that shrank were in CM and EM, while CD8+ ones turned up in EMRA. Day 15 to 85 contracting clones showed balanced CD4/CD8; day 15 to 37 expanders favored CD4+.

This CDR3 has 15 residues. The V segment lost 5 bases and the J segment 8 bases; nucleotides outside the gene matches: 5. CDR1 LGHDT and CDR2 YNNKEL come from the germline V gene (reference sequence). In TCRdb, the 5' RACE reads were re-called with MiXCR into one record per CDR3 protein. The sample yields 190,000 or so distinct CDR3 sequences, around 30% seen once. Sequenced input: PBMCs or a T cell subset sorted from them (not recorded which). The origin of this receptor is an adult woman who had mild COVID-19 (a few samples of this study predate the infection). Cell type and time point are not known. The chain combines TRBV3-1 with TRBJ2-1, with 14 bases lining up with TRBD2. In DNA form, the CDR3 reads TGTGCCAGCAGCTCGACTAGCGGGGGGGCGGATGAGCAGTTCTTC. Amino acid sequence: CASSSTSGGADEQFF.